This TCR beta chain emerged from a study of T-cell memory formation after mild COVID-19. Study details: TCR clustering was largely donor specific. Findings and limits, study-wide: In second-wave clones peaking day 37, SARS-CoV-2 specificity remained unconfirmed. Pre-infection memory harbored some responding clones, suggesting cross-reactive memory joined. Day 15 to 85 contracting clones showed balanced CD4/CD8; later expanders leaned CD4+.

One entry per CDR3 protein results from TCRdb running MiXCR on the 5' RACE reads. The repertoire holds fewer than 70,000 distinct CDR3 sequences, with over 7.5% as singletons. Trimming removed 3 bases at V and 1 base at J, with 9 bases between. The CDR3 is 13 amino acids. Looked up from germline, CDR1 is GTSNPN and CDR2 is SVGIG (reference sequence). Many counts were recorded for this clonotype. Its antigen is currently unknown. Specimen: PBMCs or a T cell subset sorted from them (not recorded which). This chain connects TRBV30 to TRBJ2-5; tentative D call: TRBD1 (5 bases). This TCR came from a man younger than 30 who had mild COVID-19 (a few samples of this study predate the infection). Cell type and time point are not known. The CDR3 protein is CAWRGAFQETQYF. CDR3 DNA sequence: TGTGCCTGGAGAGGGGCCTTCCAAGAGACCCAGTACTTC.